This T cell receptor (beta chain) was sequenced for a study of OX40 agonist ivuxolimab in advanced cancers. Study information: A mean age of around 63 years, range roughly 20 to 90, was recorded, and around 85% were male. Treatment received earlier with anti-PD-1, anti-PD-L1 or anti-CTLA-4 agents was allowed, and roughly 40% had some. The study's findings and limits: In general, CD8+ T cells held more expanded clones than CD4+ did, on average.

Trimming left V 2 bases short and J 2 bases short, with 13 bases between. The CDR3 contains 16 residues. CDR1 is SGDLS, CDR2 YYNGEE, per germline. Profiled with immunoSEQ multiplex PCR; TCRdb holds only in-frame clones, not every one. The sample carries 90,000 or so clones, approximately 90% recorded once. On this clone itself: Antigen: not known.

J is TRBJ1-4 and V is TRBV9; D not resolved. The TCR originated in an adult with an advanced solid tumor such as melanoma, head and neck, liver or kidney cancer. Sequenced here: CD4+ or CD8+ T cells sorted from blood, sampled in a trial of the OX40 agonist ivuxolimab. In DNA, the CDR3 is TGTGCCAGCAGCGTTGGAGTGGGCGGTACTAATGAAAAACTGTTTTTT. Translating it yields CASSVGVGGTNEKLFF.